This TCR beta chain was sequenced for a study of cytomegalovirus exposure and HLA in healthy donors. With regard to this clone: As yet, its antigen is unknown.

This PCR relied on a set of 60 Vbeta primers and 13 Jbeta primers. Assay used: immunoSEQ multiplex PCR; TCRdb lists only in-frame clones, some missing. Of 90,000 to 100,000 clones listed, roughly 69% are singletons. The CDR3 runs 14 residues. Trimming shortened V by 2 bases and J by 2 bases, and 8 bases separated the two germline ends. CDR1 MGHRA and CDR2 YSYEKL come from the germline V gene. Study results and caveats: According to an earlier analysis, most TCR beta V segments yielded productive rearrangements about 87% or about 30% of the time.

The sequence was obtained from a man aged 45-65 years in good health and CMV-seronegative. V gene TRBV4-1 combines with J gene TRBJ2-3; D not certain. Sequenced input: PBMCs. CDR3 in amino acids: CASSQTGVTDTQYF. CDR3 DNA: TGCGCCAGCAGCCAAACCGGTGTCACAGATACGCAGTATTTT.